One sample yielded the 26 T cell receptor beta chains listed below, sequenced in a study of T cell repertoires in cytomegalovirus infection (dated by TCRdb to the late 2010s). Their antigens remain unidentified. The treatment or condition label, read with the paper, signifies: in vitro stimulation with specific CMV peptide epitopes to enrich CMV-specific T cells. Sequencing was carried out with an Illumina HiSeq 1500. TCRdb cleaned the public reads at Q25 with fastp, built clones with MiXCR and kept in-frame beta chains. Records with the same CDR3 protein are collapsed into one entry carrying the most frequent genes and DNA. The sample data list about 500,000 distinct CDR3 sequences, and 30% to 40% of these were observed just once. About a sixth of the sample belongs to the ten largest clones. Sequencing used cultured PBMCs, obtained from culture after CMV antigen stimulation. The receptors here all came from a human donor in good health (CMV status not recorded). Some clones in this sample may be carry-over from other donors' samples.

This clonotype was counted only a few times. This chain connects TRBV6-5 to TRBJ1-4; tentatively, D is TRBD1 (5 bases). Germline V lookup: CDR1 MNHEY, CDR2 SVGAGI. The V gene lost 0 bases and the J gene lost 7 bases, with 18 bases spanning the gap. CDR3 length: 17 residues. The CDR3 coding sequence is TGTGCCAGCAGTTACTCGGCAGGGAGTTTGGGGGGTGAAAAACTGTTTTTT. It encodes CASSYSAGSLGGEKLFF.

This clonotype occurred a few times. This chain uses TRBV27 with TRBJ1-5; D gene ambiguous. V lost 4 bases, J lost 0 bases, and 7 bases lay in between. Germline loops: CDR1 MNHEY, CDR2 SMNVEV (reference sequence). The CDR3 runs 14 residues. The CDR3: CASSSVNSNQPQHF. In DNA form, the CDR3 reads TGTGCCAGCAGTTCAGTGAATAGCAATCAGCCCCAGCATTTT.

J is TRBJ2-1 and V is TRBV7-9; possibly TRBD1 for D (6 bases). The CDR3 runs to 17 residues. Trimming cost V 3 bases and J 6 bases, with 21 bases left between them. CDR1 SEHNR and CDR2 FQNEAQ come from the germline V gene (reference sequence). The DNA of the CDR3 is TGTGCCAGCAGCTTGGGGGCTGGAGTGGGAAGGGCCAATGAGCAGTTCTTC. Translation: CASSLGAGVGRANEQFF.

V is TRBV12-3 or TRBV12-4 and J is TRBJ2-7, with 9 bases aligning to TRBD2. J gave up 7 bases and V 5 bases, and 18 bases lay outside the gene matches. This CDR3 is built from 17 residues. CDR3 loop: CASSPWGGRARVEEQYV. In nucleotides, the CDR3 is TGTGCCAGCAGTCCTTGGGGCGGGAGGGCGCGGGTGGAGGAGCAGTACGTC.

This clonotype has only one observation. The chain employs TRBV11-3 and TRBJ2-1, with TRBD2 matching over 10 bases. V was pared by 1 base and J by 14 bases, with 5 bases of the junction left unmatched. Germline CDR1 is SGHNT and CDR2 is YENEEA. The CDR3 covers 13 residues. The CDR3: CASSLAAGGGKFF. The CDR3 DNA follows: TGTGCCAGCAGCTTAGCAGCGGGAGGGGGAAAGTTCTTC.

The table lists this clonotype with many counts. The V call is TRBV7-2, the J call TRBJ2-1; 13 nucleotides match TRBD2. CDR3 length: 15 residues. The V segment lost 2 bases and the J segment 9 bases; nucleotides outside the gene matches: 4. Per the germline V gene, CDR1 is SGHTA and CDR2 is FQGNSA. The CDR3 loop is CASSLTGLAGPEQFF. The DNA of the CDR3 is TGTGCCAGCAGCTTAACGGGACTAGCGGGACCTGAGCAGTTCTTC.

Only a few counts were recorded for this clonotype. The chain has TRBV12-3 or TRBV12-4 and TRBJ1-2; D may be TRBD1 (5 bases). This CDR3 is built from 12 residues. The V end was cut by 3 bases, the J end by 8 bases, with 10 bases between. Here the CDR3 DNA reads TGTGCCAGCAGTTTCCCAGGGAAGGGCTACACCTTC. Amino acids: CASSFPGKGYTF.

CDR3: CATSRGDGNQPQHF. CDR3 bases: TGTGCCACCAGCAGAGGGGATGGCAATCAGCCCCAGCATTTT. The rearrangement uses TRBV15 and TRBJ1-5; D is unclear. Germline assignment: CDR1 LNHNV and CDR2 YYDKDF (reference sequence). CDR3 length: 14 amino acids. The V gene lost 1 base and the J gene lost 2 bases, with 6 bases spanning the gap.

V and J are TRBV11-2 and TRBJ2-1; D gene uncertain. V was trimmed by 4 bases and J by 10 bases, leaving 14 bases between them. This CDR3 contains 13 residues. Germline CDR1 reads SGHAT; CDR2 reads FQNNGV. The DNA for the CDR3 is TGTGCCAGCAGCTATTCCTTCGATAAGGAGCAGTTCTTC. Translated, it gives CASSYSFDKEQFF.

The rearrangement links TRBV6-4 to TRBJ1-5; D not resolved. The V and J ends lost 5 bases and 6 bases respectively, with 5 bases between them. Per germline, CDR1 MRHNA and CDR2 SNTAGT. The CDR3 runs to 11 residues. DNA for the CDR3: TGTGCCAGCAGTTGCGTTCAGCCCCAGCATTTT. Translated: CASSCVQPQHF.

This clonotype was seen a few times. The chain recombines TRBV12-3 or TRBV12-4 with TRBJ1-5; D unresolved. Trimming shortened V by 3 bases and J by 4 bases, and 13 bases separated the two germline ends. The CDR3 has 15 amino acids. The CDR3 is CASSFAGLGNQPQHF. The DNA for the CDR3 is TGTGCCAGCAGTTTCGCAGGCCTGGGTAATCAGCCCCAGCATTTT.

The chain combines TRBV10-3 with TRBJ2-5, with D uncertain. The CDR3 contains 13 residues. The germline V gene encodes CDR1 ENHRY and CDR2 SYGVKD. Trimming shortened V by 0 bases and J by 1 base, and 3 bases separated the two germline ends. CDR3 DNA: TGTGCCATCAGTGAGTCATCCCAAGAGACCCAGTACTTC. This sequence encodes CAISESSQETQYF.

The rearrangement links TRBV27 to TRBJ2-3, with D perhaps TRBD2 (6 bases). This CDR3 is built from 15 residues. CDR1 and CDR2 from the germline V gene are MNHEY and SMNVEV (reference sequence). Trimming took off 2 bases at V and 5 bases at J, with 14 bases between the two ends. CDR3 DNA sequence: TGTGCCAGCAGTTTAGCCGGGACTCTAGTAGATACGCAGTATTTT. Its translation is CASSLAGTLVDTQYF.

This clonotype was counted between two and nine times. This chain connects TRBV6-2 or TRBV6-3 to TRBJ2-1, with D unclear. CDR1 and CDR2 from the germline V gene are MNHEY and SVGEGT. The ends were cut back, 8 bases at V and 4 bases at J, with 15 bases in the middle. CDR3 length: 14 residues. The CDR3 DNA reads TGTGCCAGCCGATCACCGGGCCAATACAATGAGCAGTTCTTC. Translated, it gives CASRSPGQYNEQFF.

The chain couples TRBV6-5 to TRBJ2-5; D is uncertain. V was clipped by 2 bases and J by 4 bases, with 17 bases between them. Germline V lookup: CDR1 MNHEY, CDR2 SVGAGI. The length of the CDR3 is 16 residues. The CDR3 nucleotides are TGTGCCAGCAGTTACCTCTGGCGCACGGAGAGAGAGACCCAGTACTTC. Encoded protein: CASSYLWRTERETQYF.

This clonotype occurred many times. This chain connects TRBV7-2 to TRBJ2-7; unclear D gene. Germline values: CDR1 SGHTA, CDR2 FQGNSA. Trimming cost V 5 bases and J 1 base, with 9 bases left between them. This CDR3 is built from 13 residues. The CDR3 is CASSQIASYEQYF. Written as DNA, the CDR3 is TGTGCCAGCAGCCAGATAGCATCCTACGAGCAGTACTTC.

This clonotype was seen many times. The chain links TRBV7-2 to TRBJ2-7, with 8 bases that match TRBD1. Germline V gene sequence: CDR1 SGHTA, CDR2 FQGNSA. Unmatched junction bases numbered 2, after V lost 2 bases and J lost 5 bases. The CDR3 loop spans 13 amino acids. The CDR3 is CASSLTGGNEQYV. In DNA, the CDR3 is TGTGCCAGCAGCTTAACAGGGGGAAACGAGCAGTACGTC.

Remarks on this clonotype: The missing conserved phenylalanine or tryptophan at the end of this CDR3 makes a read error likely. The rearrangement joins TRBV7-2 to TRBJ1-5; 8 bases align to TRBD1. After removal of 0 bases from V and 4 bases from J, the junction contained 5 bases not matched to a gene. Germline CDR1 reads SGHTA; CDR2 reads FQGNSA. The CDR3 sequence is 16 residues long. The CDR3 protein is CASSLAIQGGNQPQHL. CDR3 sequence (DNA): TGTGCCAGCAGCTTAGCGATACAGGGGGGGAATCAGCCCCAGCATTTA.

The J gene is TRBJ2-7, the V gene TRBV7-6; 8 bases align to TRBD2. The V segment lost 2 bases and the J segment 0 bases; nucleotides outside the gene matches: 3. The CDR3 totals 15 residues. In germline, CDR1 is SGHVS, CDR2 FNYEAQ. This CDR3 is CASSLKLAGSYEQYF. CDR3 DNA sequence: TGTGCCAGCAGCTTAAAGCTAGCGGGCTCCTACGAGCAGTACTTC.

The chain couples TRBV12-3 or TRBV12-4 to TRBJ2-7; TRBD2 matches at 7 bases. This CDR3 contains 16 residues. Trimming cost V 3 bases and J 4 bases; bases outside gene matches: 12. As DNA, the CDR3 is TGTGCCAGCAGTTTTAGAGTAGGCGGGAGCGGGTACGAGCAGTACTTC. It is translated as CASSFRVGGSGYEQYF.

This chain uses TRBV25-1 with TRBJ1-1, with D possibly TRBD1 on 6 matching bases. V shed 6 bases and J shed 3 bases, with 14 bases lying between them. Germline loops: CDR1 MGHDK, CDR2 SYGVNS. CDR3 length: 14 amino acids. This chain's CDR3 is CASSLQGKYTEAFF. DNA of the CDR3: TGTGCCAGCAGCTTACAGGGCAAATACACTGAAGCTTTCTTT.

In this sample, this clonotype turned up a few times. The chain uses TRBV19 and TRBJ1-1; D is uncertain. The V and J ends lost 8 bases and 8 bases respectively, with 15 bases between them. CDR1 and CDR2 (germline): LNHDA, SQIVND (reference sequence). The CDR3 extends over 12 amino acids. CDR3 sequence reads: CASSFSGPEAFF. CDR3 bases: TGTGCCAGTTCATTCTCCGGGCCCGAAGCTTTCTTT.

This clonotype was observed a handful of times. This rearrangement joins TRBV7-3 to TRBJ2-7; TRBD1 is a possible D gene (6 bases). The V gene's germline CDR1 is SGHTA and CDR2 FQGTGA. The V end was cut by 2 bases, the J end by 3 bases, with 11 bases between. This CDR3 has 14 residues. For the CDR3, the DNA is TGTGCCAGCAGCTTATACGGACAGAACTACGAGCAGTACTTC. This gives the protein CASSLYGQNYEQYF. The full variable domain, rest sourced from reference TRBV7-3 and TRBJ2-7, is GAGVSQTPSNKVTEKGKYVELRCDPISGHTALYWYRQSLGQGPEFLIYFQGTGAADDSGLPNDRFFAVRPEGSVSTLKIQRTERGDSAVYLCASSLYGQNYEQYFGPGTRLTVT.

The V and J genes are TRBV4-1 and TRBJ1-2, with 7 bases aligning to TRBD1. The CDR3 covers 16 residues. With V trimmed by 3 bases and J by 0 bases, 7 bases remained unmatched. Looked up from germline, CDR1 is MGHRA and CDR2 is YSYEKL. This chain's CDR3 is CASSQDPDRANYGYTF. CDR3 coding DNA: TGCGCCAGCAGCCAGGACCCAGACAGGGCTAACTATGGCTACACCTTC.

The chain recombines TRBV6-2 or TRBV6-3 with TRBJ1-2; D gene uncertain. This CDR3 has 17 amino acids. CDR1 and CDR2 from the germline V gene are MNHEY and SVGEGT. V lost 5 bases, J lost 2 bases, and 21 bases lay in between. This chain's CDR3 is CASSLNPSGTRNYGYTF. The CDR3 DNA reads TGTGCCAGCAGTCTCAACCCCAGCGGCACCCGGAACTATGGCTACACCTTC.

In this sample, this clonotype turned up a few times. The chain combines TRBV5-4 with TRBJ2-3; 10 positions agree with TRBD2. J gave up 6 bases and V 4 bases, and 8 bases lay outside the gene matches. From germline, CDR1 is SGHNT and CDR2 YYREEE (reference sequence). CDR3 length: 15 residues. Written as DNA, the CDR3 is TGTGCCAGCAGCCGCCCGGGACTAGCGAAGGATACGCAGTATTTT. Protein product: CASSRPGLAKDTQYF. Full variable domain (rest looked up from reference TRBV5-4 and TRBJ2-3): ETGVTQSPTHLIKTRGQQVTLRCSSQSGHNTVSWYQQALGQGPQFIFQYYREEENGRGNFPPRFSGLQFPNYSSELNVNALELDDSALYLCASSRPGLAKDTQYFGPGTRLTVL.